The source of this T cell receptor (beta chain) is a study of post-analysis software for immune sequencing data. Study context: The cohort encompassed relapsing-remitting, secondary progressive and progressive-relapsing multiple sclerosis disease courses. General study findings and limits: Strong co-clustering by F measure was evident for samples that had been prepared in the same batch. There was significantly lower normalized Chao1 diversity in multiple sclerosis patients than in controls. A handful of TRBV segments were significantly more frequent in patients than in controls. TRBV5-6, TRBV5-1 and TRBV20-1 were among these segments.

The CDR3 sequence is 14 residues long. The germline V gene encodes CDR1 DFQATT and CDR2 SNEGSKA (reference sequence). The V end was cut by 5 bases, the J end by 4 bases, with 15 bases between. Unique molecular identifiers were carried by the TCR beta cDNA libraries. Input amounts of 1 to 10 million T cells were used. These gave approximately 500,000 cDNA molecules, so each molecule approximated one T cell. Each CDR3 protein is one row after TCRdb ran MiXCR on the PCR reads. The repertoire holds about 460,000 distinct CDR3 sequences, with roughly 45% as singletons. A word on this clonotype: The antigen is not known.

The TCR sequence derives from a girl aged 10-17 years with multiple sclerosis. Sequencing input: blood. The V and J genes are TRBV20-1 and TRBJ2-1; D is possibly TRBD2 (6 bases). CDR3 residues: CSAGRDSLYNEQFF. CDR3 nucleotide sequence: TGCAGTGCTGGCCGGGACTCACTTTACAATGAGCAGTTCTTC.